These 8 T cell receptor beta chains originate from one sample sequenced in a study of blood T cell repertoires in COVID-19. Some clones are missing from TCRdb's copy, which holds only in-frame ones; the method was immunoSEQ multiplex PCR. This sample yields about 280,000 clones, of which 88% are seen a single time; 11% belongs to the top ten. Sequenced sample: peripheral blood. The receptors come from a woman aged 25 to 39 with COVID-19, enrolled during active disease.

The chain joins TRBV2 to TRBJ1-5; tentative D call: TRBD1 (5 bases). The CDR3 totals 14 residues. Looked up from germline, CDR1 is SNHLY and CDR2 is FYNNEI. With 5 bases removed from V and 4 bases from J, the gap between germline ends came to 12 bases. Written as DNA, the CDR3 is TGTGCCAGCAGTTGGTTTACAGGTAATCAGCCCCAGCATTTT. Its protein product is CASSWFTGNQPQHF.

The chain combines TRBV7-2 with TRBJ2-1; D is ambiguous. Trimming took 3 bases from V and 4 from J, leaving 7 bases between them. CDR1 SGHTA and CDR2 FQGNSA come from the germline V gene. The CDR3 totals 13 residues. CDR3 sequence: CASSFGKYNEQFF. The CDR3 DNA reads TGTGCCAGCAGCTTCGGTAAGTACAATGAGCAGTTCTTC.

This clone showed up just once. The V call is TRBV3-1 (or the pseudogene TRBV3-2), the J call TRBJ2-7, with 7 bases matching TRBD1. The CDR3 covers 13 residues. Unmatched junction bases numbered 5, after V lost 4 bases and J lost 5 bases. Germline CDR1 is LGHDT and CDR2 is YNNKEL (reference sequence). CDR3 sequence (DNA): TGTGCCAGCAGCCGACAGGGTAACCACGAGCAGTACTTC. Translating gives CASSRQGNHEQYF.

The chain couples TRBV21-1 to TRBJ1-1; TRBD1 is the table's D call, not checked against the DNA. TRBV21-1 is classified as a pseudogene. The CDR3 runs to 14 residues. Written as DNA, the CDR3 is TGTGCCAGCGGGTCGTGTACAGAGAACACTGAAGCTTTCTTT. As protein: CASGSCTENTEAFF.

This clone was detected once. This chain joins TRBV9 and TRBJ2-7; 8 positions agree with TRBD2. V shed 4 bases, J shed 0 bases, and the junction held 15 bases outside the gene matches. The CDR3 has 18 residues. Germline CDR1 SGDLS, CDR2 YYNGEE. CDR3 in DNA: TGTGCCAGCAGCAAACACGCCGGACGGGAGGGGATCTCCTACGAGCAGTACTTC. Encoded protein: CASSKHAGREGISYEQYF.

V gene TRBV20-1 combines with J gene TRBJ2-7, with TRBD2 identical over 10 bases. V shed 3 bases and J 3 bases; nucleotides not matched to a gene: 8. The CDR3 covers 15 residues. Germline CDR1 and CDR2: DFQATT and SNEGSKA (reference sequence). This CDR3 reads CSASVLIAGGYEQYF. The CDR3 region has the DNA TGCAGTGCTAGTGTGTTGATAGCGGGAGGCTACGAGCAGTACTTC.

This rearrangement joins TRBV21-1 to TRBJ2-5; the D call TRBD2 from the table was never checked on the DNA. TRBV21-1 is termed a pseudogene. CDR3 size: 14 residues. This CDR3 is CASGRLAEQETQYF. The CDR3 DNA sequence: TGTGCCAGCGGTCGACTAGCGGAGCAAGAGACCCAGTACTTC.

J is TRBJ2-4 and V is TRBV7-2; TRBD2 agrees at 8 bases. With 5 bases clipped from V and 4 bases from J, the junction kept 10 bases outside the gene matches. The CDR3 length is 16 residues. CDR1 SGHTA and CDR2 FQGNSA come from the germline V gene. As DNA, the CDR3 is TGTGCCAGCAGCCTCGGCCCGGGACTAGGAAAAAACATTCAGTACTTC. Its translation: CASSLGPGLGKNIQYF. The complete variable domain, with remaining parts taken from reference TRBV7-2 and TRBJ2-4, reads GAGVSQSPSNKVTEKGKDVELRCDPISGHTALYWYRQSLGQGLEFLIYFQGNSAPDKSGLPSDRFSAERTGGSVSTLTIQRTQQEDSAVYLCASSLGPGLGKNIQYFGAGTRLSVL.